These 9 T cell receptor beta chains originate from one sample sequenced in a study of blood T cell repertoires in COVID-19. The table came from immunoSEQ multiplex PCR; TCRdb's copy has only in-frame clones and leaves some out. This sample yields roughly 56,000 clones, of which about 91% are seen a single time; 43% belongs to the top ten. The sequenced sample consisted of peripheral blood. These receptor sequences come from a woman in her sixties with COVID-19, enrolled during active disease.

This clone was found once. This rearrangement joins TRBV7-8 to TRBJ2-7; D ambiguous. The V end lost 3 bases, the J end lost 0 bases, and 12 bases lay between the germline ends. Germline assignment: CDR1 SGHVS and CDR2 FQNEAQ. This CDR3 region has 15 residues. For the CDR3, the DNA is TGTGCCAGCAGCTTGACCCCACAGAGCTCCTACGAGCAGTACTTC. It specifies CASSLTPQSSYEQYF.

The CDR3, as DNA: TGCGCCAGCACCTCGACTAGCGGGAGTGCAGATACGCAGTATTTT. It codes for CASTSTSGSADTQYF. The chain couples TRBV5-1 to TRBJ2-3, with 12 nucleotides matching TRBD2. The CDR3 consists of 15 residues. V was pared by 6 bases and J by 4 bases, with 6 bases of the junction left unmatched. Per the germline V gene, CDR1 is SGHRS and CDR2 is YFSETQ.

CDR3 amino acids: CASSFSGRNEKLFF. DNA for the CDR3: TGTGCCAGCAGTTTCTCAGGGAGGAATGAAAAACTGTTTTTT. The chain is built from TRBV27 and TRBJ1-4, with D possibly matching TRBD1 (5 bases). Trimming took off 3 bases at V and 5 bases at J, with 10 bases between the two ends. This CDR3 has 14 residues. Germline CDR1 and CDR2: MNHEY and SMNVEV (reference sequence).

The J gene is TRBJ2-7, the V gene TRBV6-2 or TRBV6-3; D is ambiguous. The CDR3 loop spans 11 amino acids. Per germline, CDR1 MNHEY and CDR2 SVGEGT. V was pared by 5 bases and J by 3 bases, with 5 bases between. In DNA, the CDR3 is TGTGCCAGCAGTCAGAACTACGAGCAGTACTTC. This codes for CASSQNYEQYF.

The V call is TRBV2, the J call TRBJ2-1; D may be TRBD2 (5 bases). Trimming left V 8 bases short and J 6 bases short, with 14 bases between. Per germline, CDR1 SNHLY and CDR2 FYNNEI. This CDR3 contains 13 residues. CDR3 sequence reads: CASGEGRFNEQFF. Here the CDR3 DNA reads TGTGCCAGCGGAGAGGGTCGATTCAATGAGCAGTTCTTC.

V is TRBV10-3 and J is TRBJ2-2, with TRBD2 identical over 14 bases. The CDR3 runs to 15 residues. Germline assignment: CDR1 ENHRY and CDR2 SYGVKD. J gave up 4 bases and V 9 bases, and 4 bases lay outside the gene matches. The CDR3, as DNA: TGTGCCATGGGGACTAGCGGGAGCTTCACCGGGGAGCTGTTTTTT. The encoded protein is CAMGTSGSFTGELFF.

The chain couples TRBV5-1 to TRBJ1-3; no reliable D call. Trimming removed 9 bases at V and 2 bases at J, with 12 bases between. CDR3 length: 13 residues. CDR1 and CDR2 from the germline V gene are SGHRS and YFSETQ. In nucleotides, the CDR3 is TGCGCCACCGCGCTTAATCCTGGAAACACCATATATTTT. Translated: CATALNPGNTIYF.

The chain links TRBV3-1 (or the pseudogene TRBV3-2) to TRBJ2-5; 7 nucleotides match TRBD1. Germline V gene data show CDR1 as LGHDT and CDR2 as YNNKEL (reference sequence). Trimming cost V 1 base and J 13 bases; bases outside gene matches: 6. The CDR3 is 12 residues long. The CDR3: CASSQGGGEVYF. The CDR3 nucleotides are TGTGCCAGCAGCCAAGGAGGGGGCGAGGTGTACTTC.

This clone was seen a few times. The chain has TRBV7-6 and TRBJ2-7; TRBD1 matches 7 bases. The CDR3 totals 16 residues. From germline, CDR1 is SGHVS and CDR2 FNYEAQ. Trimming removed 5 bases from V and 0 bases from J; junction bases left unmatched: 10. CDR3 region: CASSPRTGPSSYEQYF. The CDR3 region has the DNA TGTGCCAGCAGCCCTCGGACAGGCCCAAGCTCCTACGAGCAGTACTTC. The full variable domain, rest sourced from reference TRBV7-6 and TRBJ2-7, is GAGVSQSPRYKVTKRGQDVALRCDPISGHVSLYWYRQALGQGPEFLTYFNYEAQQDKSGLPNDRFSAERPEGSISTLTIQRTEQRDSAMYRCASSPRTGPSSYEQYFGPGTRLTVT.